The 20 T cell receptor beta chains reported below all come from one sample, sequenced in a study of beta chain features in type 1 diabetes. Their antigens are not known. Whole-study findings and limits: Type 1 diabetes patients had moderately but significantly shorter TCRB CDR3s in all four CD4+ subsets.

The entirety of the isolated RNA underwent reverse transcription, so expressed TCRB transcripts were sequenced. Measured with immunoSEQ multiplex PCR; TCRdb has only the in-frame clones, and not every one. This table has about 300,000 clones, approximately 13% appearing once. Sequencing was performed on naive CD4+ T cells from blood. The receptors were gathered from a woman aged 18-30 years with type 1 diabetes.

This rearrangement joins TRBV6-1 to TRBJ2-1, with TRBD1 as a possible D gene (6 bases). V was cut by 4 bases and J by 3 bases, with 13 bases left in between. The V gene's germline CDR1 is MNHNS and CDR2 SASEGT. The CDR3 contains 15 residues. CDR3 loop: CASSVTGRIYNEQFF. In nucleotides, the CDR3 is TGTGCCAGCAGTGTTACAGGGAGAATCTACAATGAGCAGTTCTTC.

This clone was counted a few times. The chain recombines TRBV7-8 with TRBJ2-7; 9 nucleotides align to TRBD2. The CDR3 runs to 16 residues. Germline V gene data show CDR1 as SGHVS and CDR2 as FQNEAQ. V lost 5 bases to trimming and J lost 8 bases; unmatched junction nucleotides: 16. CDR3 nucleotide sequence: TGTGCCAGCAGCGCGACCGGGACTAGCCTGCGTATGAAGCAGTACTTC. Protein sequence: CASSATGTSLRMKQYF.

This clone was detected only a few times. The rearrangement links TRBV9 to TRBJ2-2; TRBD2 aligns across 9 bases. This CDR3 has 17 amino acids. The trim removed 0 bases at V and 6 bases at J, leaving 9 bases unmatched. CDR1 and CDR2 (germline): SGDLS, YYNGEE. For the CDR3, the DNA is TGTGCCAGCAGCGTAGGCTTAGCGGGAGATGGGGCCGGGGAGCTGTTTTTT. It translates to CASSVGLAGDGAGELFF.

CDR3 nucleotides: TGTGCCAGCAGCCGTCCCAGGTCTGGCTACACCTTC. Its translation is CASSRPRSGYTF. The rearrangement links TRBV11-3 to TRBJ1-2; D ambiguous. The length of the CDR3 is 12 residues. With 5 bases removed from V and 7 bases from J, the gap between germline ends came to 11 bases. The V gene's germline CDR1 is SGHNT and CDR2 YENEEA.

This clone was observed a few times. V is TRBV10-2 and J is TRBJ2-7; TRBD1 aligns across 10 bases. Trimming at V came to 6 bases and at J to 4 bases, leaving 9 bases not matched to a gene. CDR1 is WSHSY and CDR2 is SAAADI in the germline V gene. The CDR3 loop spans 15 amino acids. CDR3 sequence reads: CASSAGTGDRYEQYV. DNA for the CDR3: TGCGCCAGCAGCGCCGGGACAGGGGATAGGTACGAGCAGTACGTC.

The table lists this clone with a few counts. The CDR3, as DNA: TGCAGCGTTGCAGGACAGGGGGCGCGAGGCTACACCTTC. Translating it yields CSVAGQGARGYTF. V is TRBV29-1 and J is TRBJ1-2; TRBD1 aligns across 11 bases. The V segment lost 4 bases and the J segment 8 bases; nucleotides outside the gene matches: 6. CDR3 length: 13 amino acids. Germline lookup yields CDR1 SQVTM and CDR2 ANQGSEA.

CDR3 sequence: CASSAPGLDSDTQYF. The CDR3, as DNA: TGTGCCAGCAGTGCTCCGGGACTAGATTCAGATACGCAGTATTTT. The chain has TRBV28 and TRBJ2-3; 8 bases align to TRBD2. The CDR3 runs 15 residues. The V and J ends lost 5 bases and 4 bases, in that order; junction bases with no gene match: 8. Looked up from germline, CDR1 is MDHEN and CDR2 is SYDVKM. The full variable domain, its missing parts supplied by reference TRBV28 and TRBJ2-3, is DVKVTQSSRYLVKRTGEKVFLECVQDMDHENMFWYRQDPGLGLRLIYFSYDVKMKEKGDIPEGYSVSREKKERFSLILESASTNQTSMYLCASSAPGLDSDTQYFGPGTRLTVL.

On this clone: Other DNA sequences of this sample code for an identical CDR3. This rearrangement joins TRBV11-2 to TRBJ2-1, with 8 bases that match TRBD1. Germline V gene lookup returns CDR1 SGHAT and CDR2 FQNNGV. The CDR3 consists of 15 residues. With 1 base clipped from V and 4 bases from J, the junction kept 3 bases outside the gene matches. The CDR3 loop reads CASSLGTGSYNEQFF. CDR3 nucleotide sequence: TGTGCCAGCAGCTTAGGGACAGGGTCTTACAATGAGCAGTTCTTC.

V and J are TRBV11-2 and TRBJ1-3; D is perhaps TRBD1 (5 bases). The CDR3 spans 14 residues. Looked up from germline, CDR1 is SGHAT and CDR2 is FQNNGV. V was clipped by 5 bases and J by 1 base, with 9 bases between them. The CDR3 sequence: CASSLTGSGNTIYF. The CDR3 nucleotides are TGTGCCAGCAGCCTTACAGGTTCTGGAAACACCATATATTTT.

For the CDR3, the DNA is TGTGCCAGCAGCTTGGGATCGACTAGCGGGAGTGGAGAGACCCAGTACTTC. Translated: CASSLGSTSGSGETQYF. The chain uses TRBV11-2 and TRBJ2-5, with 12 bases that match TRBD2. Per germline, CDR1 SGHAT and CDR2 FQNNGV. J gave up 4 bases and V 3 bases, and 9 bases lay outside the gene matches. The CDR3 length is 17 residues.

This clone was seen more than once but under ten times. V and J are TRBV18 and TRBJ2-1; 8 bases fit TRBD1. Germline CDR1 is KGHSH and CDR2 is LQKENI. The CDR3 covers 17 residues. The junction had 11 bases not matched to a gene; V was cut back by 3 bases and J by 4 bases. CDR3 loop: CASSPPDRDQRYNEQFF. The CDR3 DNA is TGTGCCAGCTCACCCCCGGACAGGGACCAACGTTACAATGAGCAGTTCTTC.

This clone came up a few times. The chain combines TRBV25-1 with TRBJ2-2, with 11 bases identical to TRBD1. The CDR3 is made up of 16 amino acids. Per the germline V gene, CDR1 is MGHDK and CDR2 is SYGVNS. Unmatched junction bases numbered 5, after V lost 7 bases and J lost 1 base. CDR3 in amino acids: CASTRGTGGNTGELFF. CDR3 nucleotides: TGTGCCAGCACCCGAGGGACAGGGGGGAACACCGGGGAGCTGTTTTTT.

In its sample, this clone was seen a few times. The chain couples TRBV19 to TRBJ1-5; perhaps TRBD1 as D (5 bases). Germline V gives CDR1 LNHDA, CDR2 SQIVND (reference sequence). The CDR3 has 15 amino acids. V gave up 5 bases and J gave up 3 bases, with 14 bases separating them. The CDR3 DNA follows: TGTGCCAGTAGTGGGGCCGACAGCCTCAATCAGCCCCAGCATTTT. This translates into CASSGADSLNQPQHF.

The rearrangement links TRBV30 to TRBJ1-1; D gene unclear. The CDR3 runs to 14 residues. V gave up 0 bases and J gave up 2 bases, with 10 bases separating them. Per germline, CDR1 GTSNPN and CDR2 SVGIG (reference sequence). The CDR3 nucleotides read TGTGCCTGGAGTGTGGGAGCAGTTAACACTGAAGCTTTCTTT. It specifies CAWSVGAVNTEAFF. Full variable domain (rest looked up from reference TRBV30 and TRBJ1-1): SQTIHQWPATLVQPVGSPLSLECTVEGTSNPNLYWYRQAAGRGLQLLFYSVGIGQISSEVPQNLSASRPQDRQFILSSKKLLLSDSGFYLCAWSVGAVNTEAFFGQGTRLTVV.

The DNA of the CDR3 is TGTGCCAGCAAACGCAGGGGTAGCGCCTACGAGCAGTACGTC. The encoded protein is CASKRRGSAYEQYV. V is TRBV5-6 and J is TRBJ2-7, with D possibly matching TRBD1 (6 bases). V lost 6 bases and J 2 bases, leaving 15 bases between the germline ends. CDR3 length: 14 residues. The germline gives CDR1 SGHDT, CDR2 YYEEEE.

DNA for the CDR3: TGTGCCAGCAGTCCCGCTAGCGGGAGGTTAAGCATTCAGTACTTC. Translation gives CASSPASGRLSIQYF. The genes are TRBV27 and TRBJ2-4, with 11 positions matching TRBD2. V trimming: 5 bases; J trimming: 9 bases; junction bases outside the gene matches: 9. In germline, CDR1 is MNHEY, CDR2 SMNVEV (reference sequence). The CDR3 runs 15 residues.

The CDR3 DNA reads TGTGCCAGCAGTCTACAGGTCCCCTCCTACAATGAGCAGTTCTTC. Translated, it gives CASSLQVPSYNEQFF. The J gene is TRBJ2-1, the V gene TRBV27; tentatively, D is TRBD1 (5 bases). Between the trimmed V and J ends, which lost 5 bases and 0 bases, there was a span of 11 bases. The CDR3 loop spans 15 amino acids. CDR1 MNHEY and CDR2 SMNVEV come from the germline V gene (reference sequence).

CDR3 sequence reads: CASSLNTGDPSYEQYF. The CDR3 DNA follows: TGCGCCAGCAGCTTGAACACAGGGGACCCATCCTACGAGCAGTACTTC. The V gene is TRBV5-1, the J gene TRBJ2-7; 7 bases fit TRBD1. V lost 1 base to trimming and J lost 1 base; unmatched junction nucleotides: 8. CDR3 length: 16 residues. From germline, CDR1 is SGHRS and CDR2 YFSETQ.

This clone was detected only a few times. This rearrangement joins TRBV15 to TRBJ2-7; D might be TRBD1 (6 bases). There are 15 residues in the CDR3. The V end was cut by 4 bases, the J end by 5 bases, with 18 bases between. Germline CDR1 reads LNHNV; CDR2 reads YYDKDF (reference sequence). The CDR3 loop is CATSKGAGVGNEQYV. The CDR3 DNA follows: TGTGCCACCAGCAAAGGGGCAGGGGTGGGTAACGAGCAGTACGTC.

The chain is built from TRBV5-4 and TRBJ2-7; D not certain. Looked up from germline, CDR1 is SGHNT and CDR2 is YYREEE (reference sequence). CDR3 length: 15 residues. The V end lost 5 bases, the J end lost 3 bases, and 18 bases lay between the germline ends. The DNA of the CDR3 is TGTGCCAGCAGGACCGCCCCCAGCACCGACTACGAGCAGTACGTC. Translated: CASRTAPSTDYEQYV.